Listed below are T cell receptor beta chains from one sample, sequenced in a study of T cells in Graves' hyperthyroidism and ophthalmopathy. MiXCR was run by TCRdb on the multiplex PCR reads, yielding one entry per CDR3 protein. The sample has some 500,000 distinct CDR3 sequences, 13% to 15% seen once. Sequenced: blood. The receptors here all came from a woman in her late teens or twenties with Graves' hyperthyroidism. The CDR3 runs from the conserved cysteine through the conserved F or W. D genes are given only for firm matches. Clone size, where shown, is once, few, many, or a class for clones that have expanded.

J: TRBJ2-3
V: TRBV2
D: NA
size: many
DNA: TGTGCCAGCAGTACGGAGGACTCGACAGATACGCAGTATTTT
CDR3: CASSTEDSTDTQYF

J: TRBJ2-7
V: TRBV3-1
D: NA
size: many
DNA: TGTGCCAGCAGCCAAGCAGGATTCAGCTCCTACGAGCAGTACTTC
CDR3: CASSQAGFSSYEQYF

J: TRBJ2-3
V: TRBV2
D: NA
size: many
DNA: TGTGCCAGCTCGGCGGGGGACAGAAGCACAGATACGCAGTATTTT
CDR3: CASSAGDRSTDTQYF

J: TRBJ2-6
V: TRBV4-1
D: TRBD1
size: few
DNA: TGCGCCAGCAGCCAAGAAAGGTGGGACAGGGGAGCTGGGGCCAACGTCCTGACTTTC
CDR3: CASSQERWDRGAGANVLTF

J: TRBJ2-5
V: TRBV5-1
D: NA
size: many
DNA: TGCGCCAGCAGCTCGGGACTGGAGAAGACCCAGTACTTC
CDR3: CASSSGLEKTQYF

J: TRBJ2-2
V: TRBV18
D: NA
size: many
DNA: TGTGCCAGCTCACCCCGACAGGCCGGCGGGGAGCTGTTTTTT
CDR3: CASSPRQAGGELFF

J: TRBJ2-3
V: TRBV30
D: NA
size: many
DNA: TGTGCCTGGAGTAGGGGTTCTAACCCAGGGACAGATACGCAGTATTTT
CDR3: CAWSRGSNPGTDTQYF

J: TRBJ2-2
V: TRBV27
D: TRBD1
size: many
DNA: TGTGCCAGCAGGGACAGGGGGCAGAGCGGGGAGCTGTTTTTT
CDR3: CASRDRGQSGELFF

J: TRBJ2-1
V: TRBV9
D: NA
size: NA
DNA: TGTGCCAGCAGCGCCGAGGGGGGGCGCGGGTCCTACAATGAGCAGTTCTTC
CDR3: CASSAEGGRGSYNEQFF

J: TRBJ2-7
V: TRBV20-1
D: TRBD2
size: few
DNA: TGCAGTGCTAGACTCTTACCGGATCTAGCGGGAGACGAGCAGTACTTC
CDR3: CSARLLPDLAGDEQYF

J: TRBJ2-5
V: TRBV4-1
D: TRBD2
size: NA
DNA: TGCGCCAGCAGCCAATCTAGCGGGAGGTTCCAAGAGACCCAGTACTTC
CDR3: CASSQSSGRFQETQYF

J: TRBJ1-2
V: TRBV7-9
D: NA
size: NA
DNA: TGTGCCAGCAGCTTCTTGGGGGCTAGTGGCTACACCTTC
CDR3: CASSFLGASGYTF

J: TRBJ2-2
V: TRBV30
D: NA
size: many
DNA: TGTGCCTGGGGTACCGGGGAGCTGTTTTTT
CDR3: CAWGTGELFF

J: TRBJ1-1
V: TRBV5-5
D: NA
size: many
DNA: TGTGCCAGCAGCTTGAGAACACCTTGGGATGAAGCTTTCTTT
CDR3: CASSLRTPWDEAFF

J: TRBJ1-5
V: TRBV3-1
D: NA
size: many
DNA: TGTGCCAGCAGCCAAGATACGGCGCAGCCCCAGCATTTT
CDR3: CASSQDTAQPQHF

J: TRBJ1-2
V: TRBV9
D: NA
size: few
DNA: TGTGCCAGCAGCGTGAGTAACTATGGCTACACCTTC
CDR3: CASSVSNYGYTF

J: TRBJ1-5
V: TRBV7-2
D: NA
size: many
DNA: TGTGCCAGCAGCCCCAACGGGGGCCCACCCCAGCATTTT
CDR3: CASSPNGGPPQHF

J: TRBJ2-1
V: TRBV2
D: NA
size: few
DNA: TGTGCCAGCAACCTCCCTGTGGGGGGGCAGTTCTTC
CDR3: CASNLPVGGQFF

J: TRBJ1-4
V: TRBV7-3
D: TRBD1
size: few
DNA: TGTGCCAGCAGCCCCAGGGGGAGATCGGATGAAAAACTGTTTTTT
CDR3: CASSPRGRSDEKLFF

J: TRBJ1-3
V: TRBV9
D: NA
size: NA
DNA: TGTGCCAGCAGCGTATCCACGAAACGTAGCTCTGGAAACACCATATATTTT
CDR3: CASSVSTKRSSGNTIYF

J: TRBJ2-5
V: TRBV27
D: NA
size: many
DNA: TGTGCCAGCAGTTTTCGGGAGACCCAGTACTTC
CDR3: CASSFRETQYF

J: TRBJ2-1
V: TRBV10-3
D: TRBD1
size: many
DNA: TGTGCCATCAGTGAAGACAGGGGTTCCTACAATGAGCAGTTCTTC
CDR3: CAISEDRGSYNEQFF

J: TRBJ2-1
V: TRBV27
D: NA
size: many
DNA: TGTGCCAGCAGTTTACTCATGGCAGGCCATGAGCAGTTCTTC
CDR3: CASSLLMAGHEQFF

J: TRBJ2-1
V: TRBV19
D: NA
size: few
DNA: TGTGCCAGCCTGCCCAAGCGATCCCGATACAATGAGCAGTTCTTC
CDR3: CASLPKRSRYNEQFF

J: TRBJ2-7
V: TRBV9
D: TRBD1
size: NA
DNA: TGTGCCAGCAGCGTCGACAGGGGGGTCTACGAGCAGTACTTC
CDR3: CASSVDRGVYEQYF

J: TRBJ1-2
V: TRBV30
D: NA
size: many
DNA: TGTGCCTGGTCATTCCTCCTGGGGGAGGGCTACACCTTC
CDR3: CAWSFLLGEGYTF

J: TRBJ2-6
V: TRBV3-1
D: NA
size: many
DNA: TGTGCCAGCACCGTATACTCTGGGGCCAACGTCCTGACTTTC
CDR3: CASTVYSGANVLTF

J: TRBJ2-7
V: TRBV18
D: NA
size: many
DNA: TGTGCCAGCTCACCTCAAACAGCCCTCGACGAGCAGTACTTC
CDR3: CASSPQTALDEQYF

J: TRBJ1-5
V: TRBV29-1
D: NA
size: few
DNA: TGCAGCGTTGATTTCGGGAATAGCAATCAGCCCCAGCATTTT
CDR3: CSVDFGNSNQPQHF